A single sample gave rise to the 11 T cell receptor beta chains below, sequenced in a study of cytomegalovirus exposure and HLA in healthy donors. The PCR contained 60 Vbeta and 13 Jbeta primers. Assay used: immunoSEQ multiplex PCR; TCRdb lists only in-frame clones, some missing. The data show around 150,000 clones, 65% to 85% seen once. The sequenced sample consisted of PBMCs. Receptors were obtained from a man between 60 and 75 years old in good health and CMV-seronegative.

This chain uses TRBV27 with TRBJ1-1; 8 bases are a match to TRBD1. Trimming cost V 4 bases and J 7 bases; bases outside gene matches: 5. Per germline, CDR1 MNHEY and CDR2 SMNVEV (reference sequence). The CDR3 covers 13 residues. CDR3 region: CASSSADRDEAFF. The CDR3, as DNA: TGTGCCAGCAGTTCCGCGGACAGGGATGAAGCTTTCTTT.

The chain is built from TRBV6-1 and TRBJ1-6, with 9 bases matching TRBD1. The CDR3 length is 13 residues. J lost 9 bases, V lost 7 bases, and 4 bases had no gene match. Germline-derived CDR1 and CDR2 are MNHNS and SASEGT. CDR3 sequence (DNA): TGTGCCAGCAAGGGACAGGGAAGTTCACCCCTCCACTTT. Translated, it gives CASKGQGSSPLHF.

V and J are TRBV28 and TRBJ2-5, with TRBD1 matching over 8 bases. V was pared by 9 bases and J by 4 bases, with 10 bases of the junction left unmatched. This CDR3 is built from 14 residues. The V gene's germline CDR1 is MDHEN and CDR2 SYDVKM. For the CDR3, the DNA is TGTGCCAGTTCGCCAGGGGGCCGGGCAGAGACCCAGTACTTC. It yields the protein CASSPGGRAETQYF.

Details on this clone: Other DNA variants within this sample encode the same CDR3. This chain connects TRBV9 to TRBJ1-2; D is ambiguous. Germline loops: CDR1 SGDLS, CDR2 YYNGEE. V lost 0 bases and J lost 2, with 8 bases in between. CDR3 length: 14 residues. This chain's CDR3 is CASSVDSPNYGYTF. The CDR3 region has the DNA TGTGCCAGCAGCGTAGACAGCCCGAACTATGGCTACACCTTC.

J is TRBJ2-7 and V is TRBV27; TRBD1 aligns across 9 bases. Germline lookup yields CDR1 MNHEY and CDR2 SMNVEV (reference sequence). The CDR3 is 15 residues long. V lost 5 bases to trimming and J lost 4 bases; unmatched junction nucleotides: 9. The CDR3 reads CASSRRGQGGYEQYF. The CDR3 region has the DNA TGTGCCAGCAGTCGCCGGGGACAGGGAGGATACGAGCAGTACTTC.

CDR3 nucleotide sequence: TGTGCCTGGCAGAGGGACAGGGAGTACGAGCAGTACTTC. Translating it yields CAWQRDREYEQYF. The genes are TRBV30 and TRBJ2-7, with TRBD1 identical over 9 bases. With V trimmed by 5 bases and J by 4 bases, 6 bases remained unmatched. The CDR3 length is 13 residues. CDR1 is GTSNPN, CDR2 SVGIG, per germline (reference sequence).

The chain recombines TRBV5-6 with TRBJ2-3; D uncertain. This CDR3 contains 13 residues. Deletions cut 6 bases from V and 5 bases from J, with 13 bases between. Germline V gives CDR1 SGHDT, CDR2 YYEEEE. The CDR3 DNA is TGTGCCAGCACCCTACGAGGCGGAGATACGCAGTATTTT. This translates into CASTLRGGDTQYF.

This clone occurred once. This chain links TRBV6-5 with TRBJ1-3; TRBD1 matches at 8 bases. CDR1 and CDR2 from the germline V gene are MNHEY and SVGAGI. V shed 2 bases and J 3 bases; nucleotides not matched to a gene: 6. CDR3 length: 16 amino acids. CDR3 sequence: CASSYRTGTGGNTIYF. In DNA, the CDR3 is TGTGCCAGCAGTTACAGAACCGGGACAGGTGGAAACACCATATATTTT.

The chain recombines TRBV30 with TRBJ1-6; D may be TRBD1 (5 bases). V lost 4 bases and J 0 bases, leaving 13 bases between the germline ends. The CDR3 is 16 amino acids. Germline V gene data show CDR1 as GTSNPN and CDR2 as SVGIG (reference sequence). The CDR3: CAWTIGGSSYNSPLHF. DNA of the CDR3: TGTGCCTGGACGATCGGGGGGAGCTCCTATAATTCACCCCTCCACTTT.

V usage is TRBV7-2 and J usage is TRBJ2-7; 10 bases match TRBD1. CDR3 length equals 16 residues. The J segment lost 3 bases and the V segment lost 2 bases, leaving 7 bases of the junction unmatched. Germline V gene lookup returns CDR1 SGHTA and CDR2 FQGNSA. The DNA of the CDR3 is TGTGCCAGCAGCTTATCTCGGACAGGGGGGGTCTACGAGCAGTACTTC. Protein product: CASSLSRTGGVYEQYF.

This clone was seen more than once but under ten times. This CDR3 is CASSLAGQGTDTQYF. The CDR3 DNA follows: TGTGCCAGCAGCTTGGCAGGCCAGGGGACAGATACGCAGTATTTT. This rearrangement joins TRBV5-6 to TRBJ2-3, with TRBD1 as a possible D gene (6 bases). Trimming left V 0 bases short and J 3 bases short, with 11 bases between. This CDR3 is 15 amino acids long. Germline V gene data show CDR1 as SGHDT and CDR2 as YYEEEE.